This is a list of T cell receptor beta chains from one sample in a study of cytomegalovirus exposure and HLA in healthy donors. Sequenced by immunoSEQ multiplex PCR; TCRdb stores in-frame clones only, minus some. Here the sample spans about 170,000 clones, about 80% being singletons. Sequenced sample: PBMCs. All receptors come from a female donor in good health and CMV-seronegative. The CDR3 runs from the conserved cysteine through the conserved F or W. Each record gives: D gene, V gene, clone size, J gene, CDR3 DNA, CDR3 protein. The D gene is left open where the match is weak. Clone size, where shown, is once, few, many, or a class for clones that have expanded.

NA	TRBV4-2	NA	TRBJ2-7	TGTGCCAGCAGCCAAGGTAGCGTCACCTACGAGCAGTACTTC	CASSQGSVTYEQYF
TRBD1	TRBV29-1	NA	TRBJ2-6	TGCAGCGTCGTGACAGGGGGCCTCGGTTCGGGGGCCAACGTCCTGACTTTC	CSVVTGGLGSGANVLTF
NA	TRBV21-1	NA	TRBJ1-1	TGTGCCAGCAGCACCCAAGACAGGATGAACACTGAAGCTTTCTTT	CASSTQDRMNTEAFF
NA	TRBV5-1	NA	TRBJ2-1	TGCGCCAGCAGCCGAATCCCGGGAGACAATGAGCAGTTCTTC	CASSRIPGDNEQFF
NA	TRBV4-2	NA	TRBJ2-3	TGTGCCAGCAGCCAAGGAGTTACACGGGACTTCGATACGCAGTATTTT	CASSQGVTRDFDTQYF
NA	TRBV7-3	NA	TRBJ2-2	TGTGCCAGCAGCTTCGGCAGGGGCGGCGCCGGGGAGCTGTTTTTT	CASSFGRGGAGELFF
NA	TRBV10-2	few	TRBJ2-7	TGCGCCAGCAGTGGGTGGGCAGGGCCATCCTACGAGCAGTACTTC	CASSGWAGPSYEQYF
NA	TRBV5-6	few	TRBJ2-7	TGTGCCAGCAGCTTGGCCCCTAGCCTACGCTCCTACGAGCAGTACTTC	CASSLAPSLRSYEQYF
NA	TRBV30	NA	TRBJ1-5	TGTGCCTGGAGTGTACCCCCCTATAGCAATCAGCCCCAGCATTTT	CAWSVPPYSNQPQHF
NA	TRBV19	NA	TRBJ1-5	TGTGCCAGTAGAACAGGGCTCCAGCCCCAGCATTTT	CASRTGLQPQHF
NA	TRBV2	NA	TRBJ1-2	TGTGCCAGCAGTGTTAGGACATTCAATGGCTACACCTTC	CASSVRTFNGYTF
TRBD1	TRBV18	NA	TRBJ1-2	TGTGCCAGCTCATCGATCGCGGACAGGGCCAGCATCTATGGCTACACCTTC	CASSSIADRASIYGYTF
NA	TRBV5-1	NA	TRBJ2-5	TGCGCCAGCAGCTTGTCTGGGGGAGGAGAGACCCAGTACTTC	CASSLSGGGETQYF
NA	TRBV6-5	NA	TRBJ1-1	TGTGCCAGCACCCCGGGCACTGAAGCTTTCTTT	CASTPGTEAFF
NA	TRBV27	NA	TRBJ2-2	TGTGCCACACGACAGGTCGCGAACACCGGGGAGCTGTTTTTT	CATRQVANTGELFF
TRBD1	TRBV19	NA	TRBJ2-7	TGTGCCAGTAGTATATATCCGACAGGGACGGCGCAGTACTTC	CASSIYPTGTAQYF
NA	TRBV5-4	NA	TRBJ1-1	TGTGCCAGCACCACGCAACAGGGAAGTAGCACTGAAGCTTTCTTT	CASTTQQGSSTEAFF
NA	TRBV7-7	NA	TRBJ2-2	TGTGCCAGCAGCCTCACCCCAGGATACACCGGGGAGCTGTTTTTT	CASSLTPGYTGELFF
NA	TRBV5-4	NA	TRBJ1-2	TGTGCCAGCAGCCGCCTAGAGGACTATGGCTACACCTTC	CASSRLEDYGYTF
NA	TRBV7-9	once	TRBJ2-5	TGTGCCAGCAGCCCAACCGAAGATGCAAATTACGGGTACTTC	CASSPTEDANYGYF
NA	TRBV19	NA	TRBJ2-3	TGTGCCAGTAGTACCCAGCCAGGCATTAGGGGTGATACGCAGTATTTT	CASSTQPGIRGDTQYF
NA	TRBV2	NA	TRBJ1-2	TGTGCCAGCAGTTCTACAGCGGATGGCTACACCTTC	CASSSTADGYTF